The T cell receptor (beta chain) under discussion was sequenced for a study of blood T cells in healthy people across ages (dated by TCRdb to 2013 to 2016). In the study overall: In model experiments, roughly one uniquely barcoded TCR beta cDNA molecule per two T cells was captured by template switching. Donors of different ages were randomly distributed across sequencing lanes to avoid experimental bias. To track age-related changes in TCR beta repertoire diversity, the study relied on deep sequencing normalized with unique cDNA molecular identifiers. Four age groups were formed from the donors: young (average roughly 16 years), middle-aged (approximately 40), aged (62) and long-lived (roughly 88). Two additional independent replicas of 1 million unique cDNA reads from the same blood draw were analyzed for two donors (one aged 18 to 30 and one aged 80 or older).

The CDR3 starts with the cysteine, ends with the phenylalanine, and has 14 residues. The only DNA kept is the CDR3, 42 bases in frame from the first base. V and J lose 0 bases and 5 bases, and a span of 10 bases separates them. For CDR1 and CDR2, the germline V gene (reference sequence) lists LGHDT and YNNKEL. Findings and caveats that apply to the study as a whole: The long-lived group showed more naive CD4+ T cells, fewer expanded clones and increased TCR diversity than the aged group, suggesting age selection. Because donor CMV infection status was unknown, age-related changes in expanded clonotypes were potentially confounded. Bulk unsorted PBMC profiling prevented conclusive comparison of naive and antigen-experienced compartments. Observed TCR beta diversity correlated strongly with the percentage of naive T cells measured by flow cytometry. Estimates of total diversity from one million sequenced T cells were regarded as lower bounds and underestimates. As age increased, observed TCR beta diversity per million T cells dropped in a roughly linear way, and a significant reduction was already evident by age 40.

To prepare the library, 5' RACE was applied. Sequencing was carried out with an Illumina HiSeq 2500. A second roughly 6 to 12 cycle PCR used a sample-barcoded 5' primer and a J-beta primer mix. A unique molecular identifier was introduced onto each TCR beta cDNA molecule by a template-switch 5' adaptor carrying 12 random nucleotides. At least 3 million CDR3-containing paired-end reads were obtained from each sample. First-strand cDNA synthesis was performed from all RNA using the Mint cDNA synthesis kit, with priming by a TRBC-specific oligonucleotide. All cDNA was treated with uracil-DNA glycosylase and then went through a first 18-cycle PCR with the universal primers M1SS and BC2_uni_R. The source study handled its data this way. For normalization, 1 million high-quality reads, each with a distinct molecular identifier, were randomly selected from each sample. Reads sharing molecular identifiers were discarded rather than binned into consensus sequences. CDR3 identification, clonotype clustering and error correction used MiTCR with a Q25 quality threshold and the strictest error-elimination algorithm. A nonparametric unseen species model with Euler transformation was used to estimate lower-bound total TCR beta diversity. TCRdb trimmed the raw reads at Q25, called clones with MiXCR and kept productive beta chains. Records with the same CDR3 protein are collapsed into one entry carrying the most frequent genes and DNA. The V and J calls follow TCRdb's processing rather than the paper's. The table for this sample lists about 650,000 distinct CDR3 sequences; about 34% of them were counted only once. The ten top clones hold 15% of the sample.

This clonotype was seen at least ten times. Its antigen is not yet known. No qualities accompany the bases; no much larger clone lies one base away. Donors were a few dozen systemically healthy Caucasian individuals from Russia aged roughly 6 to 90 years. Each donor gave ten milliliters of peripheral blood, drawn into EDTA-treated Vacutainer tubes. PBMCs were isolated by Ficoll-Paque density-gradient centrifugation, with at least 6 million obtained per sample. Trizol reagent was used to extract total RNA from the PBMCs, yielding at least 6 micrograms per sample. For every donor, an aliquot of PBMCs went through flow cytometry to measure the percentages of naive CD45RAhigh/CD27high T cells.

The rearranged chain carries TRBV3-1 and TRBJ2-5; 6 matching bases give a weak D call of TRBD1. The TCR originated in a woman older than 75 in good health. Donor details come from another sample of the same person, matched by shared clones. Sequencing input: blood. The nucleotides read TGTGCCAGCAGCCAAGACCAGGGGCAGGAGACCCAGTACTTC. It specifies CASSQDQGQETQYF.